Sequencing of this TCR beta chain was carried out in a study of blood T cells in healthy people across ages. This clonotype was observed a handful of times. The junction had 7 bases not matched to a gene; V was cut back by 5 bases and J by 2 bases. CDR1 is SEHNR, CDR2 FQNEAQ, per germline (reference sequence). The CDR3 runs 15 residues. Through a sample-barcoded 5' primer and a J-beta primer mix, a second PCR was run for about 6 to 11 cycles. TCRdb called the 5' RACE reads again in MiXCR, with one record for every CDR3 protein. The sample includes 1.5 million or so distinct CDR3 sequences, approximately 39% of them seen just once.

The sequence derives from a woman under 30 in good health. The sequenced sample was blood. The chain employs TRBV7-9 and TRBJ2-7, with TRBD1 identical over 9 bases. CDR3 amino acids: CASSRETGGTYEQYF. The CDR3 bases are TGTGCCAGCAGCCGCGAGACAGGGGGGACCTACGAGCAGTACTTC.